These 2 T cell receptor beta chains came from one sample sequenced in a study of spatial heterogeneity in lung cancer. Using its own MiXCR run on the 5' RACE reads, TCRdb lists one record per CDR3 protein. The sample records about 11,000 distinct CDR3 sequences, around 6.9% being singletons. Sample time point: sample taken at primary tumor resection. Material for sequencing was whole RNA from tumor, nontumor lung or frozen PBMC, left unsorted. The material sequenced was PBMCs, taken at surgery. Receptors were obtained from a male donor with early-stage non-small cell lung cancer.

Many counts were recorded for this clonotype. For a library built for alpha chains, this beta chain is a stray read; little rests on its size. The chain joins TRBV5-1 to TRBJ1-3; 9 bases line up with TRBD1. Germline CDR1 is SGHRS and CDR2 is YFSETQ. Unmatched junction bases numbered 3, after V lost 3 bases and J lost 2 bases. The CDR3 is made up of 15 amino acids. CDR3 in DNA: TGCGCCAGCAGCTGGGGGACAGGGACTGGAAACACCATATATTTT. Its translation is CASSWGTGTGNTIYF.

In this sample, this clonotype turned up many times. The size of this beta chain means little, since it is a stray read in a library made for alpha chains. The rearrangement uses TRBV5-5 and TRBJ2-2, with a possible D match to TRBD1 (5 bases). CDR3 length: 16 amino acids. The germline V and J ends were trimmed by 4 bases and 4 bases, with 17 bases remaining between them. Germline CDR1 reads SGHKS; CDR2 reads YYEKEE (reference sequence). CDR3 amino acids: CASSPRKGPGTGELFF. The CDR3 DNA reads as TGTGCCAGCAGCCCCCGAAAGGGGCCGGGCACCGGGGAGCTGTTTTTT.